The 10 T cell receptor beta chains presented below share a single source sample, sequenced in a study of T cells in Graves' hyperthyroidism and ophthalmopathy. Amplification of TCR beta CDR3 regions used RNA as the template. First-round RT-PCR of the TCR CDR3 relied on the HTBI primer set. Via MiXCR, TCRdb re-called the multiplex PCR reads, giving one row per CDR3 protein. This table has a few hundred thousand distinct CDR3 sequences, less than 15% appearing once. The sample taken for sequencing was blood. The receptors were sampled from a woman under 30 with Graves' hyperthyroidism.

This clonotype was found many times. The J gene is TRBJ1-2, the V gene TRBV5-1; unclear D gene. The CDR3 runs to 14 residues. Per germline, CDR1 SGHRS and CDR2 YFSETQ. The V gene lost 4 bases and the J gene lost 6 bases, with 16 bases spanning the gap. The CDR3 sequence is CASSPPGSSDGYTF. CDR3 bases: TGCGCCAGCAGCCCACCCGGGAGCTCAGATGGCTACACCTTC.

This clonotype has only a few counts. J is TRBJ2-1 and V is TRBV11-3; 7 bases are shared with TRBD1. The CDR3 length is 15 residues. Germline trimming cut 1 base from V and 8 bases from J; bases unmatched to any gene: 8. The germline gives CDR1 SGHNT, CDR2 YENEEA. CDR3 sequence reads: CASSLVSAGGYEQFF. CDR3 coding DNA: TGTGCCAGCAGCTTAGTAAGCGCAGGGGGATATGAGCAGTTCTTC.

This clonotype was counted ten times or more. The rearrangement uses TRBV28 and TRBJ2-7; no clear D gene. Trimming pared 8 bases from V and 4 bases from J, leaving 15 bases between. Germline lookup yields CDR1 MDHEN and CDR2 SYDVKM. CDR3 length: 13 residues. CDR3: CASSGRVNYEQYF. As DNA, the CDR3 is TGTGCCAGCTCAGGTAGGGTAAATTACGAGCAGTACTTC.

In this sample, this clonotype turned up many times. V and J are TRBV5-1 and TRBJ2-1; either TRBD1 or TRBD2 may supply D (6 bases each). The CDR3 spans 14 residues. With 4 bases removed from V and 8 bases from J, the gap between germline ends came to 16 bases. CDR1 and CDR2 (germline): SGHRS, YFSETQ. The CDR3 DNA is TGCGCCAGCAGCATCAGGGGCGGGGAACATGAGCAGTTCTTC. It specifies CASSIRGGEHEQFF.

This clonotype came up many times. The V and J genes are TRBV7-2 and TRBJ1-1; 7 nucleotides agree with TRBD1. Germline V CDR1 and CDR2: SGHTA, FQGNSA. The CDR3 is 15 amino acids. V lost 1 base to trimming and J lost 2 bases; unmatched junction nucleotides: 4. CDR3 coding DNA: TGTGCCAGCAGCTTAGAAGGGACAGTCAACACTGAAGCTTTCTTT. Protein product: CASSLEGTVNTEAFF.

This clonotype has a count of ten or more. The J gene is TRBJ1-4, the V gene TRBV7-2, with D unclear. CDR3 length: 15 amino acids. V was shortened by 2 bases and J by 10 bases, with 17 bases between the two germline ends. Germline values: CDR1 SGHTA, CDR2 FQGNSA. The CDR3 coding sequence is TGTGCCAGCAGCTTAAGGGCTCTTGAATTCGGAAAACTGTTTTTT. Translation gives CASSLRALEFGKLFF.

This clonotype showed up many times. The CDR3 nucleotides are TGTGCCAGCATCGAATGGGGACAGGGGCCCATGAACACTGAAGCTTTCTTT. It yields the protein CASIEWGQGPMNTEAFF. The chain recombines TRBV6-2 or TRBV6-3 with TRBJ1-1; TRBD1 matches 10 bases. Germline CDR1 MNHEY, CDR2 SVGEGT. There are 17 residues in the CDR3. Trimming removed 7 bases from V and 0 bases from J; junction bases left unmatched: 11.

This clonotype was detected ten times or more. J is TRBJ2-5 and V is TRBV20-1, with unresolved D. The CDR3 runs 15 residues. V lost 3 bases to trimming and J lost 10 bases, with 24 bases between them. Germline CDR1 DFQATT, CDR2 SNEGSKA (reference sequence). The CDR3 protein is CSASPANTPTTSQYF. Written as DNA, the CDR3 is TGCAGTGCTAGCCCCGCGAACACCCCAACAACAAGCCAGTACTTC.

Here the CDR3 reads CATSDSATGTGINEQFF. CDR3 DNA sequence: TGTGCCACCAGTGATTCGGCAACCGGGACAGGGATCAATGAGCAGTTCTTC. The J gene is TRBJ2-1, the V gene TRBV24-1, with TRBD1 identical over 9 bases. Trimming cost V 2 bases and J 6 bases; bases outside gene matches: 10. The CDR3 has 17 residues. Germline CDR1 reads KGHDR; CDR2 reads SFDVKD.

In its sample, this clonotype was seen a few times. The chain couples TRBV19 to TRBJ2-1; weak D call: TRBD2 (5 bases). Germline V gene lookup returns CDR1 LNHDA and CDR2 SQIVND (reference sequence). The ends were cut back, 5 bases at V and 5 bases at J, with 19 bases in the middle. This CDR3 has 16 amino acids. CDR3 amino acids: CASSPTFSGTHNEQFF. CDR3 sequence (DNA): TGTGCCAGTAGTCCGACCTTCAGCGGTACCCACAATGAGCAGTTCTTC.